A selection of T cell receptor beta chains follows, all from one sample in a study of CD8 T cells in ankylosing spondylitis. TCRdb redid the calling of the 5' RACE reads with MiXCR, one entry per CDR3 protein. The sample consists of about 240,000 distinct CDR3 sequences, around 7.8% of them appearing once. Sequencing used blood, either unsorted or a sorted T cell fraction (not recorded which). The receptor set was obtained from a male donor with ankylosing spondylitis or in good health (not recorded which). The CDR3 runs from the conserved cysteine through the conserved F or W. Fields, in order: V gene, J gene, D gene, clone size, CDR3 DNA, CDR3 protein. The D gene is left open where the match is weak. Only some rows state a clone size, as once, few, many or a class for expanded clones.

v_call: TRBV20-1; j_call: TRBJ2-2; d_call: -; clone_size: few; cdr3_nt: TGCAGTGGCGACAGGCACACCGGGGAGCTGTTTTTT; cdr3_aa: CSGDRHTGELFF
v_call: TRBV19; j_call: TRBJ1-3; d_call: TRBD1; clone_size: few; cdr3_nt: TGTGCCAGTGGGAGGACAGGGACAAAGTTCTCTGGAAACACCATATATTTT; cdr3_aa: CASGRTGTKFSGNTIYF
v_call: TRBV12-3/TRBV12-4; j_call: TRBJ1-1; d_call: -; clone_size: many; cdr3_nt: TGTGCCAGCAGTTCGGTACCAAGGGAAGCTTTCTTT; cdr3_aa: CASSSVPREAFF
v_call: TRBV29-1; j_call: TRBJ1-1; d_call: -; clone_size: many; cdr3_nt: TGCAGCGTTGAACCGAATAACAAAACGCCTTGGGAGACTGAAGCTTTCTTT; cdr3_aa: CSVEPNNKTPWETEAFF
v_call: TRBV5-4; j_call: TRBJ1-5; d_call: TRBD1; clone_size: -; cdr3_nt: TGTGCCAGCAGCTTGGGAGGGACAGGGTTCTCTAAAAGCAATCAGCCCCAGCATTTT; cdr3_aa: CASSLGGTGFSKSNQPQHF
v_call: TRBV20-1; j_call: TRBJ2-2; d_call: -; clone_size: many; cdr3_nt: TGCAGTGCTAGAGGCCCCAACACCGGGGAGCTGTTTTTT; cdr3_aa: CSARGPNTGELFF
v_call: TRBV12-3/TRBV12-4; j_call: TRBJ2-7; d_call: TRBD2; clone_size: many; cdr3_nt: TGTGCCAGCAGCGATGGGACTAGTCGCGAGCAGTACTTC; cdr3_aa: CASSDGTSREQYF
v_call: TRBV9; j_call: TRBJ2-7; d_call: TRBD2; clone_size: -; cdr3_nt: TGTGCCAGCAGCGCAGAAGGGACTAGCGAGAACTACGAGCAGTACTTC; cdr3_aa: CASSAEGTSENYEQYF
v_call: TRBV19; j_call: TRBJ1-2; d_call: TRBD1; clone_size: -; cdr3_nt: TGTGCCAGTAGCGTACAGGGGGGGAACTATGGCTACACCTTC; cdr3_aa: CASSVQGGNYGYTF
v_call: TRBV5-1; j_call: TRBJ2-3; d_call: -; clone_size: many; cdr3_nt: TGCGCCAGCAGCTTGGTCGGGAGCACAGATACGCAGTATTTT; cdr3_aa: CASSLVGSTDTQYF
v_call: TRBV6-2/TRBV6-3; j_call: TRBJ2-5; d_call: TRBD2; clone_size: -; cdr3_nt: TGTGCCAGCAGTTACTCGTCGCGGGAGGGCCTGGAGACCCAGTACTTC; cdr3_aa: CASSYSSREGLETQYF
v_call: TRBV5-1; j_call: TRBJ2-3; d_call: -; clone_size: many; cdr3_nt: TGCGCCAGTACCCAGGCGCCCGGCACAGATACGCAGTATTTT; cdr3_aa: CASTQAPGTDTQYF
v_call: TRBV3-1; j_call: TRBJ2-6; d_call: -; clone_size: -; cdr3_nt: TGTGCCAGCACCATCGATGCATCGGCGGGGGCCAACGTCCTGACTTTC; cdr3_aa: CASTIDASAGANVLTF
v_call: TRBV10-3; j_call: TRBJ2-3; d_call: -; clone_size: many; cdr3_nt: TGTGCCATCAGGGACGGGAGCACAGATACGCAGTATTTT; cdr3_aa: CAIRDGSTDTQYF
v_call: TRBV20-1; j_call: TRBJ1-1; d_call: -; clone_size: few; cdr3_nt: TGCAGTGCTAGAGACAGACGGGCCCTGGGGGCTTTCTTT; cdr3_aa: CSARDRRALGAFF
v_call: TRBV6-2/TRBV6-3; j_call: TRBJ2-6; d_call: -; clone_size: many; cdr3_nt: TGTGCCAGCAGCCGACCCGGGACCAACGGGCTGAACGTCCTGACTTTC; cdr3_aa: CASSRPGTNGLNVLTF
v_call: TRBV5-5; j_call: TRBJ2-7; d_call: TRBD1; clone_size: -; cdr3_nt: TGTGCCAGCAGCCCGCCGGGACAGGGTTTAAACGAGCAGTACTTC; cdr3_aa: CASSPPGQGLNEQYF
v_call: TRBV10-3; j_call: TRBJ1-5; d_call: TRBD1; clone_size: many; cdr3_nt: TGTGCCATCAGTGAGACGGACAGGGGAATTAGCAATCAGCCCCAGCATTTT; cdr3_aa: CAISETDRGISNQPQHF
v_call: TRBV20-1; j_call: TRBJ2-1; d_call: TRBD1; clone_size: many; cdr3_nt: TGCAGTGCTAGAGATGGACAGGGAAAGAACAATGAGCAGTTCTTC; cdr3_aa: CSARDGQGKNNEQFF
v_call: TRBV24-1; j_call: TRBJ2-6; d_call: -; clone_size: many; cdr3_nt: TGTGCCACCAGCAGGTTCGGGGCCAACGTCCTGACTTTC; cdr3_aa: CATSRFGANVLTF
v_call: TRBV5-5; j_call: TRBJ2-6; d_call: -; clone_size: many; cdr3_nt: TGTGCCAGCACCCCAATTCCTGGGGCCAACGTCCTGACTTTC; cdr3_aa: CASTPIPGANVLTF
v_call: TRBV7-3; j_call: TRBJ2-3; d_call: -; clone_size: few; cdr3_nt: TGTGCCAGCAGTTCCGGGACCTCTAGCACAGATACGCAGTATTTT; cdr3_aa: CASSSGTSSTDTQYF
v_call: TRBV6-2/TRBV6-3; j_call: TRBJ2-3; d_call: TRBD2; clone_size: -; cdr3_nt: TGTGCCAGCAGTCCGGGACTAGCGGGAGGAGATACGCAGTATTTT; cdr3_aa: CASSPGLAGGDTQYF
v_call: TRBV20-1; j_call: TRBJ2-2; d_call: TRBD2; clone_size: few; cdr3_nt: TGCAGTGCTAGAGTGAGCGGGGGTAACACCGGGGAGCTGTTTTTT; cdr3_aa: CSARVSGGNTGELFF
v_call: TRBV11-2; j_call: TRBJ2-2; d_call: -; clone_size: many; cdr3_nt: TGTGCCAGCAGCTTAACTTATGCTTCGGCAGAAGATTCCACCGGGGAGCTGTTTTTT; cdr3_aa: CASSLTYASAEDSTGELFF
v_call: TRBV12-3/TRBV12-4; j_call: TRBJ1-4; d_call: -; clone_size: many; cdr3_nt: TGTGCCAGCGGGGTCACTAATGAAAAACTGTTTTTT; cdr3_aa: CASGVTNEKLFF
v_call: TRBV7-2; j_call: TRBJ2-7; d_call: -; clone_size: -; cdr3_nt: TGTGCCAGCAGCCAAATCCCCGGGACCGCGAAGTCCTACGAGCAGTACTTC; cdr3_aa: CASSQIPGTAKSYEQYF
v_call: TRBV18; j_call: TRBJ2-1; d_call: TRBD2; clone_size: many; cdr3_nt: TGTGCCAGCTCACCCCAAAGACTAGCGTACAATGAGCAGTTCTTC; cdr3_aa: CASSPQRLAYNEQFF
v_call: TRBV30; j_call: TRBJ1-1; d_call: -; clone_size: -; cdr3_nt: TGTGCCTGGAGTGCTAGTTCGGGGTCCCGGCCTTTCTTT; cdr3_aa: CAWSASSGSRPFF
v_call: TRBV29-1; j_call: TRBJ1-1; d_call: TRBD1; clone_size: many; cdr3_nt: TGCAGCGTCCGACAGGGTTTAGACACTGAAGCTTTCTTT; cdr3_aa: CSVRQGLDTEAFF
v_call: TRBV12-3/TRBV12-4; j_call: TRBJ1-6; d_call: TRBD1; clone_size: many; cdr3_nt: TGTGCCAGCAGTTTACTCGTGGACAGGGACGTTCGGGCCCTCCACTTT; cdr3_aa: CASSLLVDRDVRALHF
v_call: TRBV5-6; j_call: TRBJ1-2; d_call: TRBD1; clone_size: -; cdr3_nt: TGTGCCAGCAGAAATGACAGGGGGCCAGACTATGGCTACACCTTC; cdr3_aa: CASRNDRGPDYGYTF
v_call: TRBV5-1; j_call: TRBJ2-3; d_call: -; clone_size: many; cdr3_nt: TGCGCCAGCAGCTTGCAGGGAACAGATACGCAGTATTTT; cdr3_aa: CASSLQGTDTQYF
v_call: TRBV11-2; j_call: TRBJ1-3; d_call: -; clone_size: many; cdr3_nt: TGTGCCAGCAGCTCCCACCTTGGGGAAAACACCATATATTTT; cdr3_aa: CASSSHLGENTIYF
v_call: TRBV7-3; j_call: TRBJ1-6; d_call: TRBD1; clone_size: few; cdr3_nt: TGTGCCAGCAGCACAGGACAGGGGGATTCACCCCTCCACTTT; cdr3_aa: CASSTGQGDSPLHF
v_call: TRBV20-1; j_call: TRBJ2-3; d_call: TRBD2; clone_size: once; cdr3_nt: TGCAGTGCTAGAGTATGGCGGGAGGATGATACGCAGTATTTT; cdr3_aa: CSARVWREDDTQYF
v_call: TRBV6-1; j_call: TRBJ1-6; d_call: -; clone_size: many; cdr3_nt: TGTGCCAGCAGTCGGGACGGCTATAATTCACCCCTCCACTTT; cdr3_aa: CASSRDGYNSPLHF